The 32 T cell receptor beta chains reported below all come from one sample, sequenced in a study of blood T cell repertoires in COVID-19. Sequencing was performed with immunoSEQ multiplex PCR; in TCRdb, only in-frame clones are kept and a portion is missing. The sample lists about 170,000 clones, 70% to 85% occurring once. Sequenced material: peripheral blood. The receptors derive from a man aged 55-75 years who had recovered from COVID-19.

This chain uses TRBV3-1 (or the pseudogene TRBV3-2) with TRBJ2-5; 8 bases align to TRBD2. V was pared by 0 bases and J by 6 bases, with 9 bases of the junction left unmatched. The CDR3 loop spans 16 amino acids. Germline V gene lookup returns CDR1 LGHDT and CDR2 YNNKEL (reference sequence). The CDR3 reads CASSQDFRGGGKTQYF. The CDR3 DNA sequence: TGTGCCAGCAGCCAAGATTTTCGGGGGGGCGGGAAGACCCAGTACTTC.

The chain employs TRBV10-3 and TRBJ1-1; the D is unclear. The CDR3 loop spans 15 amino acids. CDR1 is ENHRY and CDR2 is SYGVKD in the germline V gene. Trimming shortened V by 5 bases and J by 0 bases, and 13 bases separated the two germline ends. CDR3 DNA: TGTGCCATCAGTCCCCGACAACAGCTGAACACTGAAGCTTTCTTT. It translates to CAISPRQQLNTEAFF.

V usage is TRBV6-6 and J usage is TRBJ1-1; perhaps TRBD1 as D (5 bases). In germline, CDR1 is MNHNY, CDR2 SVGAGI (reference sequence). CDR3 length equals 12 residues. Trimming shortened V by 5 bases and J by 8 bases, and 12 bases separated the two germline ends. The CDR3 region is CASSPPTVEAFF. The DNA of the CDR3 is TGTGCCAGCAGTCCCCCGACAGTGGAAGCTTTCTTT.

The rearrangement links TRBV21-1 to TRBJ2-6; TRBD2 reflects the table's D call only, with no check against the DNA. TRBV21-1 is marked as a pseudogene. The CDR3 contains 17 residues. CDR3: CASTAEGNSSGANVLTF. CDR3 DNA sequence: TGTGCCAGCACCGCGGAGGGGAATAGCTCTGGGGCCAACGTCCTGACTTTC.

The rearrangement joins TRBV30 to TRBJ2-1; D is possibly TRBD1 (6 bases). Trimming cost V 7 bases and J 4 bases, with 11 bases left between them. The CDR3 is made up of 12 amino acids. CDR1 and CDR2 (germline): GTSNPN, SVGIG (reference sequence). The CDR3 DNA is TGTGCCTTGGGGGCGGAGTACAATGAGCAGTTCTTC. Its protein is CALGAEYNEQFF.

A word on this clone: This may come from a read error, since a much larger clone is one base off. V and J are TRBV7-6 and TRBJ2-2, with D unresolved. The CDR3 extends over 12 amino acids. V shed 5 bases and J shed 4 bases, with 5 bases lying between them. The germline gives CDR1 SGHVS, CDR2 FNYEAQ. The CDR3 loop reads CASSPGTGELFF. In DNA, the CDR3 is TGTGCCAGCAGCCCCGGCACCGGGGAGCTGTTTTTT.

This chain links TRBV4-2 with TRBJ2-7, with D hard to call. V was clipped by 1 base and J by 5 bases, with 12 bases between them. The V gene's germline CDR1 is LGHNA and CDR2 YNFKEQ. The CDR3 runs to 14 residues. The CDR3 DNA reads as TGTGCCAGCAGCCAAGGAGATGGCGGAAACGAGCAGTACTTC. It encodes CASSQGDGGNEQYF.

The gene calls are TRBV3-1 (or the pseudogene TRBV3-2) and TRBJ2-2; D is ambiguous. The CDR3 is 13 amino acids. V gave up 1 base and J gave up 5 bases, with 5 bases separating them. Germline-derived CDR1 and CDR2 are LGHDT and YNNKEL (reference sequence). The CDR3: CASSQATTGELFF. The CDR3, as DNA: TGTGCCAGCAGCCAAGCCACAACCGGGGAGCTGTTTTTT.

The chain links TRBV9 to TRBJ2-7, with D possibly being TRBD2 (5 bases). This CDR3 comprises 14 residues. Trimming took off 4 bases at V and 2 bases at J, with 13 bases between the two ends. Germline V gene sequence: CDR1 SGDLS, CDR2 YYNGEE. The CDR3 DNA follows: TGTGCCAGCAGCCGAATGACCGGGGCCTACGAGCAGTACTTC. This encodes CASSRMTGAYEQYF.

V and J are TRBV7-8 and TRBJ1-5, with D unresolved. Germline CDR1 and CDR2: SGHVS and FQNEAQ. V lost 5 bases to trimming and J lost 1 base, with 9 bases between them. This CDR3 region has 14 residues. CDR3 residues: CASSQEASNQPQHF. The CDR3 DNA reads TGTGCCAGCAGCCAGGAGGCAAGCAATCAGCCCCAGCATTTT.

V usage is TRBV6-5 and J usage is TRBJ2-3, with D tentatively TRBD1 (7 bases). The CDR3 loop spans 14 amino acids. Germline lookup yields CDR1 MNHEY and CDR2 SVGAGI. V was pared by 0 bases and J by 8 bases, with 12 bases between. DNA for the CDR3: TGTGCCAGCAGTTACTCCCTCCAGGGGGGTACGCAGTATTTT. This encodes CASSYSLQGGTQYF.

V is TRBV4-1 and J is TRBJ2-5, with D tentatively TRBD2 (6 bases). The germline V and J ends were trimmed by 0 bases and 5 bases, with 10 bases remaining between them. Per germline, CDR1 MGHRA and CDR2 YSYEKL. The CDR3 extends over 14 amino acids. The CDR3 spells CASSQEGGWETQYF. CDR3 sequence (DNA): TGCGCCAGCAGCCAAGAGGGGGGTTGGGAGACCCAGTACTTC.

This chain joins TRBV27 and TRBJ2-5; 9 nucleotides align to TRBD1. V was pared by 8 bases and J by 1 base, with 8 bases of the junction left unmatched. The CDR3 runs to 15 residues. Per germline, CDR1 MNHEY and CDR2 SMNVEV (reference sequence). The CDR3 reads CASRAWTGAQETQYF. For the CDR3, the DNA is TGTGCCAGCCGGGCCTGGACAGGGGCCCAAGAGACCCAGTACTTC.

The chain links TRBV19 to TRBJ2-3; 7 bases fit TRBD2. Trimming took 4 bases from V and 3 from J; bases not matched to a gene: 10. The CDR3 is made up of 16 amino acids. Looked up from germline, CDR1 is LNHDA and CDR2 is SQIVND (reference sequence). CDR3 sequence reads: CASSTFTTSMTDTQYF. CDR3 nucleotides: TGTGCCAGTAGTACCTTCACGACTAGCATGACAGATACGCAGTATTTT.

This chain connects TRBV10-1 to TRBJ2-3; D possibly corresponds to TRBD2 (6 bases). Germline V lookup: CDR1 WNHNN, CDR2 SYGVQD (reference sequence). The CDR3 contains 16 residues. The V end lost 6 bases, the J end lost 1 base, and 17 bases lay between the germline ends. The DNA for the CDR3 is TGCGCCAGCAGGGGGAATGATAGCGGTCGCACAGATACGCAGTATTTT. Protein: CASRGNDSGRTDTQYF.

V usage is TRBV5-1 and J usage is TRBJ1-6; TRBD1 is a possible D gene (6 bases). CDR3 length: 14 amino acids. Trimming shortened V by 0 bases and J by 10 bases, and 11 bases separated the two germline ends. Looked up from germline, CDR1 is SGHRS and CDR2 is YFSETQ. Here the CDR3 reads CASSLVQGRSPLHF. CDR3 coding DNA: TGCGCCAGCAGCTTGGTCCAGGGGCGCTCACCCCTCCACTTT.

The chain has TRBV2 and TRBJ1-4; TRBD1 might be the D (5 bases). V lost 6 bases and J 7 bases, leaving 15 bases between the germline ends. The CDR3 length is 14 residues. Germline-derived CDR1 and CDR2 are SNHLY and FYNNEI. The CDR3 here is CASSGGRRVEKLFF. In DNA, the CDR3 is TGTGCCAGCAGCGGGGGACGGAGGGTTGAAAAACTGTTTTTT.

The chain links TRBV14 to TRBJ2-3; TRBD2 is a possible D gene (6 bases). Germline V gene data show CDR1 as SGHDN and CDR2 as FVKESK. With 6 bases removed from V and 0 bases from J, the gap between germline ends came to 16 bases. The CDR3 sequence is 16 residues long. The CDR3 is CASSKDGGISTDTQYF. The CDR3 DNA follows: TGTGCCAGCAGTAAAGATGGGGGGATTAGCACAGATACGCAGTATTTT.

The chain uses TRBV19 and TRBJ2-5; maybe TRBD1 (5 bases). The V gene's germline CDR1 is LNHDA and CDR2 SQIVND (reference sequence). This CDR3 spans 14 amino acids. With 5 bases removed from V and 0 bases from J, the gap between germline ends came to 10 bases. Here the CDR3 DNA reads TGTGCCAGTAGTGAACAGGCGTACCAAGAGACCCAGTACTTC. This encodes CASSEQAYQETQYF. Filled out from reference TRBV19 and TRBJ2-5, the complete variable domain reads DGGITQSPKYLFRKEGQNVTLSCEQNLNHDAMYWYRQDPGQGLRLIYYSQIVNDFQKGDIAEGYSVSREKKESFPLTVTSAQKNPTAFYLCASSEQAYQETQYFGPGTRLLVL.

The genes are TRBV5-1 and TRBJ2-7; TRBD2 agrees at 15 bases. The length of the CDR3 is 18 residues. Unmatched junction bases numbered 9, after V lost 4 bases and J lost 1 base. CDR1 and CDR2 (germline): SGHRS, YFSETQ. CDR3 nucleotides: TGCGCCAGCAGCCCCTCGGGACTAGCGGGGGGACAATCCTACGAGCAGTACTTC. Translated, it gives CASSPSGLAGGQSYEQYF.

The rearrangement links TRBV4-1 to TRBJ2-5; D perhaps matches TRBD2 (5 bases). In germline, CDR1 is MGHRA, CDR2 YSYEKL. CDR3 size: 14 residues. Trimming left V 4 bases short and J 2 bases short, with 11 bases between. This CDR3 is CASSLFGVQETQYF. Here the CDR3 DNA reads TGCGCCAGCAGCCTGTTCGGGGTTCAAGAGACCCAGTACTTC.

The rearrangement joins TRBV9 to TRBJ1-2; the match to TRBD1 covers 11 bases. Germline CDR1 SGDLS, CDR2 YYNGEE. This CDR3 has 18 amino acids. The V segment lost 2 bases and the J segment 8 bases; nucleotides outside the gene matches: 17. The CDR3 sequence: CASSVGPGQGDYASGYTF. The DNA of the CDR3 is TGTGCCAGCAGCGTGGGACCGGGACAGGGGGATTATGCTAGCGGCTACACCTTC.

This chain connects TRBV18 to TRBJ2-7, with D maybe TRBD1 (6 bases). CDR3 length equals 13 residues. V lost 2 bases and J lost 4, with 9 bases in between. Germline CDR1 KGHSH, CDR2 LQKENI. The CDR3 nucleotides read TGTGCCAGCTCACCAGGACAGCAATACGAGCAGTACTTC. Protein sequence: CASSPGQQYEQYF.

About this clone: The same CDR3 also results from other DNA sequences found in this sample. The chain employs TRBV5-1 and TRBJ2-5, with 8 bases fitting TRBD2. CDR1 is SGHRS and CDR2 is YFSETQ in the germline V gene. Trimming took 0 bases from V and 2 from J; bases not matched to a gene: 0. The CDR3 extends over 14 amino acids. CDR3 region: CASSLGGGQETQYF. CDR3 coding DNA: TGCGCCAGCAGCTTGGGCGGGGGGCAAGAGACCCAGTACTTC.

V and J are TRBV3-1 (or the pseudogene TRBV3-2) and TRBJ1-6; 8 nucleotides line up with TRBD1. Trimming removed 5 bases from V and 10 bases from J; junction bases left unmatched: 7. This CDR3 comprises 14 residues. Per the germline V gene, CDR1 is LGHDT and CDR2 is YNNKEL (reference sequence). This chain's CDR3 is CASSFGQGQSPLHF. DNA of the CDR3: TGTGCCAGCAGCTTTGGACAGGGTCAGTCACCCCTCCACTTT.

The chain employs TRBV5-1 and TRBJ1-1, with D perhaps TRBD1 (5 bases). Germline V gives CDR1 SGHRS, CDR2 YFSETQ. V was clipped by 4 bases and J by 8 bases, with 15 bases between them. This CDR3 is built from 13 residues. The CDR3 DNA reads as TGCGCCAGCAGCCTAACCGACAGTTCAGAAGCTTTCTTT. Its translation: CASSLTDSSEAFF.

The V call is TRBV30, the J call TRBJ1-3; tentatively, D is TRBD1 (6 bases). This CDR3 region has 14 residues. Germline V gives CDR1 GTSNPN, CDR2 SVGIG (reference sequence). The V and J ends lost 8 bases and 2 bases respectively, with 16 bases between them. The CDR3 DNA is TGTGCCCGAGGGCAGGGGAGAACTGGAAACACCATATATTTT. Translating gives CARGQGRTGNTIYF.

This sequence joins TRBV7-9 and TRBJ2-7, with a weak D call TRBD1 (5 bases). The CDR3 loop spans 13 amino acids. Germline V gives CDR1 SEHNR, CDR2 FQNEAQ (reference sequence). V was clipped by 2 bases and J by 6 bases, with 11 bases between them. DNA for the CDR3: TGTGCCAGCAGCTTATCTACAGGCTCCGAGCAGTACTTC. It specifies CASSLSTGSEQYF.

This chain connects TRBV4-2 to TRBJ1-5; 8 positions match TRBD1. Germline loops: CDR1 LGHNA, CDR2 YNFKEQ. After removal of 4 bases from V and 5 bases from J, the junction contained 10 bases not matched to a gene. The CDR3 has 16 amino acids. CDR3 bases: TGTGCCAGCAGCCGGATGCCAGGGGGCAATGATCAGCCCCAGCATTTT. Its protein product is CASSRMPGGNDQPQHF.

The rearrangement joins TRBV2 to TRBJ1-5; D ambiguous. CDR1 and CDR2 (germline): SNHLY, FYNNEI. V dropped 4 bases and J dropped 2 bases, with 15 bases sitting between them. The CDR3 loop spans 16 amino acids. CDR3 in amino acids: CASSGGVGNGNQPQHF. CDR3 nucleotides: TGTGCCAGCAGTGGGGGAGTGGGAAACGGCAATCAGCCCCAGCATTTT.

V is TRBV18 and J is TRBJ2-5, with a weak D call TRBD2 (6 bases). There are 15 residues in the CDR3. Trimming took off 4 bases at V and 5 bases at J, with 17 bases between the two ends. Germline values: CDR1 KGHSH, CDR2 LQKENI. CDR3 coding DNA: TGTGCCAGCTCACTACGGCCGCCGGAGGGGGAGACCCAGTACTTC. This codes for CASSLRPPEGETQYF.

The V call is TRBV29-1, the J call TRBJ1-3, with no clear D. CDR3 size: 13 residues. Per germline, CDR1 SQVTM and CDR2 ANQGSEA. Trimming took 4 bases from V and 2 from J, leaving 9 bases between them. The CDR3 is CSVVLPTGNTIYF. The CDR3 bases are TGCAGCGTTGTTCTACCTACTGGAAACACCATATATTTT.